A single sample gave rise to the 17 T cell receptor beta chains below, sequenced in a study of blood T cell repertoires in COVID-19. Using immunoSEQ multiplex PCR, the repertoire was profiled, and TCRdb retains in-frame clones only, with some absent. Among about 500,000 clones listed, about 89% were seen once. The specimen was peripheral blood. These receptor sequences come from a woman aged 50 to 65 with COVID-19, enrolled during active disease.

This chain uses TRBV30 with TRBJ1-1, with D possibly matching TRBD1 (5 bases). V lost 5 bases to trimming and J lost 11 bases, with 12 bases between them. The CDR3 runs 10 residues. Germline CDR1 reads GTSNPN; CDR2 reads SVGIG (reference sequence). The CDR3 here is CAWGTGLAFF. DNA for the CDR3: TGTGCCTGGGGTACAGGTCTCGCTTTCTTT.

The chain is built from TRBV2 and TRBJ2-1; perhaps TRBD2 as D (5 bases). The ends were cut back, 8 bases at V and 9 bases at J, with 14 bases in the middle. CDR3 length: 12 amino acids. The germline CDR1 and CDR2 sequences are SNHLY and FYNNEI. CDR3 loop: CASAPLGTEQFF. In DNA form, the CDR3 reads TGTGCCAGCGCGCCACTAGGCACTGAGCAGTTCTTC.

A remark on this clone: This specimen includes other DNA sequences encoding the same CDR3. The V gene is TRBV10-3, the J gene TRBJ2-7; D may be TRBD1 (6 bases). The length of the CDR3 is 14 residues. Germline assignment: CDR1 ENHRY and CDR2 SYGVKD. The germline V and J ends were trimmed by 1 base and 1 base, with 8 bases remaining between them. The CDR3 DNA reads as TGTGCCATCAGTGAGTATAGGGGGTCCTACGAGCAGTACTTC. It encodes CAISEYRGSYEQYF.

CDR3 protein: CASSVATGEGYTF. Written as DNA, the CDR3 is TGTGCCAGCAGCGTAGCTACAGGGGAAGGCTACACCTTC. The chain has TRBV9 and TRBJ1-2, with 7 positions matching TRBD1. CDR3 length: 13 residues. CDR1 and CDR2 from the germline V gene are SGDLS and YYNGEE. Trimming took 0 bases from V and 8 from J; bases not matched to a gene: 4.

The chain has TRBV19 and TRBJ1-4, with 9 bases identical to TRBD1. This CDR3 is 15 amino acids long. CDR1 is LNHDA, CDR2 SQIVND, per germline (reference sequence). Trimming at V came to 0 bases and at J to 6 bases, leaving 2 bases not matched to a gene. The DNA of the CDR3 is TGTGCCAGTAGTATAGAAGGACAGGGGTATGAAAAACTGTTTTTT. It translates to CASSIEGQGYEKLFF.

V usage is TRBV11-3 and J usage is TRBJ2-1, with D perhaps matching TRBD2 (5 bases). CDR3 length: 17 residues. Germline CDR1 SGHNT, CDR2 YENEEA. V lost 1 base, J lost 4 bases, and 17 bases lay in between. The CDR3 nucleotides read TGTGCCAGCAGCTTAGTTGGCCGGGGAACCACATACAATGAGCAGTTCTTC. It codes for CASSLVGRGTTYNEQFF.

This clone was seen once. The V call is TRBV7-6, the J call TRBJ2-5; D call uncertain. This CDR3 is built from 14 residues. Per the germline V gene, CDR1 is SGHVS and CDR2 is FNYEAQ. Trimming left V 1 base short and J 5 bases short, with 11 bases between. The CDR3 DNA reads TGTGCCAGCAGCTTAGGGGTTCAAGCGGAGACCCAGTACTTC. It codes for CASSLGVQAETQYF.

CDR3 protein: CASTRTGQGNQPQHF. CDR3 bases: TGTGCCAGCACTAGAACAGGGCAGGGCAATCAGCCCCAGCATTTT. The rearrangement joins TRBV6-5 to TRBJ1-5, with D maybe TRBD1 (6 bases). Germline CDR1 is MNHEY and CDR2 is SVGAGI. Trimming cost V 7 bases and J 2 bases, with 15 bases left between them. The CDR3 contains 15 residues.

The CDR3 loop reads CASSSRRGRDGYTF. CDR3 nucleotides: TGTGCCAGCAGCTCCCGAAGGGGGAGAGATGGCTACACCTTC. The chain combines TRBV2 with TRBJ1-2; D may be TRBD1 (6 bases). With 6 bases removed from V and 6 bases from J, the gap between germline ends came to 17 bases. Germline CDR1 reads SNHLY; CDR2 reads FYNNEI. The CDR3 length is 14 residues.

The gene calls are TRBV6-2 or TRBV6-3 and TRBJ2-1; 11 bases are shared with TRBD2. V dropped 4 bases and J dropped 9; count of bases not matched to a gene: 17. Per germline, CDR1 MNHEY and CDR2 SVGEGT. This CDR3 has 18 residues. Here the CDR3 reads CASSLLQASGGRVIEQFF. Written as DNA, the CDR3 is TGTGCCAGCAGTTTACTACAGGCTAGCGGGGGGCGAGTCATTGAGCAGTTCTTC.

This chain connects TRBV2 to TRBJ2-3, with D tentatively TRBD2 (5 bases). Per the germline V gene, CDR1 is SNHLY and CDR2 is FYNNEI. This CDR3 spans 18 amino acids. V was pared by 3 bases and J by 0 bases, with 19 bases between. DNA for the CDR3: TGTGCCAGCAGTGATACCATCACGAGCGGTACGAGCACAGATACGCAGTATTTT. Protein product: CASSDTITSGTSTDTQYF.

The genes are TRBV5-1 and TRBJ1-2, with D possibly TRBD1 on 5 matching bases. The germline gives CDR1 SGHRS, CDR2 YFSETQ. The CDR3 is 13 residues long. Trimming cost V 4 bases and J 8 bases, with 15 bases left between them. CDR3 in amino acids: CASSPGGAGGYTF. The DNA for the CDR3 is TGCGCCAGCAGCCCGGGAGGGGCTGGAGGCTACACCTTC.

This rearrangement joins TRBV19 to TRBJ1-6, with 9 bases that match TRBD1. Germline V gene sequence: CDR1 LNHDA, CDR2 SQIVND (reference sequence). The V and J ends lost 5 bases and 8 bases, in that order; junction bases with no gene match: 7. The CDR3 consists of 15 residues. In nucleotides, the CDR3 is TGTGCCAGTAGTTTTAACCGGGACAGGGATTCACCCCTCCACTTT. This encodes CASSFNRDRDSPLHF.

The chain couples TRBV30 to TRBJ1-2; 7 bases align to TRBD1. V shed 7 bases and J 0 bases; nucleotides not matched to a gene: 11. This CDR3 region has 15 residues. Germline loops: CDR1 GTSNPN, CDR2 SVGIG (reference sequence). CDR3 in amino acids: CALMDRRASNYGYTF. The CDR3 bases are TGTGCCTTGATGGACAGGAGGGCCTCTAACTATGGCTACACCTTC.

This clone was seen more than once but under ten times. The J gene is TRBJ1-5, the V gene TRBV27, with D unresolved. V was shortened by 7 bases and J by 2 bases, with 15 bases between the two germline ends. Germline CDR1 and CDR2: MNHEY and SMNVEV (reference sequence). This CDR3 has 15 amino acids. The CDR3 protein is CASIYLREGNQPQHF. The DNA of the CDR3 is TGTGCCAGCATTTACCTAAGGGAGGGCAATCAGCCCCAGCATTTT.

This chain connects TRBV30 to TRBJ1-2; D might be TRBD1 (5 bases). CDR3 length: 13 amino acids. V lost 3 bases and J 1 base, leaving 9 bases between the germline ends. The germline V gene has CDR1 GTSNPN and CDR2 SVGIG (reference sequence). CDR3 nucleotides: TGTGCCTGGAGGGGGGGGGATAACTATGGCTACACCTTC. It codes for CAWRGGDNYGYTF.

The CDR3 reads CASKARQGSPDTQYF. The CDR3 DNA reads as TGTGCCAGCAAAGCCAGACAGGGGAGCCCAGATACGCAGTATTTT. The rearrangement links TRBV27 to TRBJ2-3; 8 nucleotides line up with TRBD1. V dropped 7 bases and J dropped 4; count of bases not matched to a gene: 10. Germline loops: CDR1 MNHEY, CDR2 SMNVEV (reference sequence). This CDR3 spans 15 amino acids.